This TCR beta chain was found in a study of graft-versus-host responses after intestinal transplantation. In the study overall: Those transplanted obtained multivisceral, liver-intestinal, or isolated intestinal grafts. All recipients got anti-thymocyte globulin induction, then tacrolimus and steroids for 2 to 3 years. The study's findings and limits: Some GvH clones appeared in ileal mucosa or blood before recipient bone marrow. When patients had graft-donor T cell macrochimerism, their allografts held high graft-versus-host to host-versus-graft clonal ratios.

TCRdb keeps only in-frame clones here, not all; method: immunoSEQ multiplex PCR. The top ten hold 0.95% to 1.5% of the sample, which has over 100,000 clones, 93% seen once. Concerning this clone: The antigen remains unidentified.

The sample consisted of unstimulated CD8+ T cells sorted from spleen or lymph node cells, taken before transplant. This TCR came from a human donor who was the organ donor for an intestinal transplant.

CDR3 DNA sequence: TGTGCCAGCAGCCCCGAAGGACTGGGACTAGACGACAACGAGCAGTACTTC. Translation: CASSPEGLGLDDNEQYF. The chain employs TRBV9 and TRBJ2-7; 8 bases agree with TRBD2. Germline V gives CDR1 SGDLS, CDR2 YYNGEE. Losses at the gene ends were 4 bases for V and 5 bases for J; bases not matched to a gene: 17. The CDR3 totals 17 residues.